This T cell receptor (beta chain) was found in a study of T cells in Graves' hyperthyroidism and ophthalmopathy. Researchers took RNA transcripts and amplified the TCR beta CDR3 regions from them. The HTBI primer set was used in a first-round RT-PCR of the TCR CDR3. MiXCR was run by TCRdb on the multiplex PCR reads, yielding one entry per CDR3 protein. Among under 400,000 distinct CDR3 sequences listed, 25% were seen once. Germline V lookup: CDR1 KGHDR, CDR2 SFDVKD. V was pared by 6 bases and J by 2 bases, with 15 bases between. The CDR3 runs to 15 residues. Input material: blood. This rearrangement joins TRBV24-1 to TRBJ1-1; maybe TRBD1 (6 bases). The TCR originated in a man in his fifties or sixties with Graves' hyperthyroidism. The CDR3 is CATSSSGAGNTEAFF. CDR3 bases: TGTGCCACCAGTTCCTCGGGGGCGGGTAACACTGAAGCTTTCTTT.